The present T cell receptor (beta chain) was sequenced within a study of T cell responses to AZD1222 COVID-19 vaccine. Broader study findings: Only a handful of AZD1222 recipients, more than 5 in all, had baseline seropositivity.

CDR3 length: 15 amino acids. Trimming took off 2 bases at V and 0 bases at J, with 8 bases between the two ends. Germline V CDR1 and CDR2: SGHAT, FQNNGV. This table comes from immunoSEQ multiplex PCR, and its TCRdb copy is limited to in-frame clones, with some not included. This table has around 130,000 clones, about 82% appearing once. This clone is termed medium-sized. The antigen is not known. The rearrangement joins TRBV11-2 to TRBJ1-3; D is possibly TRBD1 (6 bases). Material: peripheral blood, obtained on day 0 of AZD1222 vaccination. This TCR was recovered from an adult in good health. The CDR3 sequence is CASSLTDSSGNTIYF. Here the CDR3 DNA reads TGTGCCAGCAGCTTAACGGACAGCTCTGGAAACACCATATATTTT.